This T cell receptor (beta chain) was sequenced for a study of cytomegalovirus exposure and HLA in healthy donors. The CDR3 covers 15 residues. Losses at the gene ends were 0 bases for V and 1 base for J; bases not matched to a gene: 2. Germline CDR1 SGHKS, CDR2 YYEKEE (reference sequence). The PCR contained 60 Vbeta and 13 Jbeta primers. The repertoire was sequenced with immunoSEQ multiplex PCR; TCRdb's copy has only in-frame clones and lacks some. The data show 100,000 to 120,000 clones, with 74% seen just once and around 4% held by the top ten. The material sequenced was PBMCs. The V call is TRBV5-5, the J call TRBJ2-3, with 7 bases that match TRBD2. The source is a middle-aged woman in good health and CMV-seropositive. The CDR3 coding sequence is TGTGCCAGCAGCTTGGCAGGGAGGGGCACAGATACGCAGTATTTT. Translated, it gives CASSLAGRGTDTQYF. Complete variable domain (other parts from reference TRBV5-5 and TRBJ2-3): DAGVTQSPTHLIKTRGQQVTLRCSPISGHKSVSWYQQVLGQGPQFIFQYYEKEERGRGNFPDRFSARQFPNYSSELNVNALLLGDSALYLCASSLAGRGTDTQYFGPGTRLTVL.